There are a few counts of the clone carrying this T cell receptor beta chain. Its antigen is undetermined. With a J-beta primer mix and a sample-barcoded 5' primer, a second PCR ran about 7 to 11 cycles. A single record per CDR3 protein comes from TCRdb applying MiXCR to the 5' RACE reads. Here the sample spans 1.5 million to 2 million distinct CDR3 sequences, 49% being singletons. This sample is drawn from a study of blood T cells in healthy people across ages. General study results and limits: The authors considered diversity estimates from one million T cells to be underestimates. Lack of knowledge of donor CMV status possibly confounded expanded clonotype changes.

CDR1 SNHLY and CDR2 FYNNEI come from the germline V gene. The CDR3 totals 15 residues. V lost 8 bases to trimming and J lost 0 bases; unmatched junction nucleotides: 7. Sequenced: blood. This receptor was obtained from a woman aged 40 to 50 in good health. V and J are TRBV2 and TRBJ2-4, with 7 bases lining up with TRBD1. The CDR3 loop reads CASLGTALAKNIQYF. For the CDR3, the DNA is TGTGCCAGCTTAGGGACAGCTCTAGCCAAAAACATTCAGTACTTC.